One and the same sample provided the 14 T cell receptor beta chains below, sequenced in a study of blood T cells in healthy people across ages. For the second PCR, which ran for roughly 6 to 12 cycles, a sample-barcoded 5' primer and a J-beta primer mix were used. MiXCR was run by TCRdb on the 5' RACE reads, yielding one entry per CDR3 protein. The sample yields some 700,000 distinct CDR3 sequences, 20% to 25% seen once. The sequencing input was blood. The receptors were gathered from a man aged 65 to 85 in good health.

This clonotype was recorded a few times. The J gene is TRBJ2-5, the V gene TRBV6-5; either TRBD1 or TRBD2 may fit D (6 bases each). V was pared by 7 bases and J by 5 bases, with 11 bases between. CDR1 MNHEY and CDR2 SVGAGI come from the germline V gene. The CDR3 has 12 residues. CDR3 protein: CASKRGEETQYF. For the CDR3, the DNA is TGTGCCAGCAAGAGGGGGGAGGAGACCCAGTACTTC.

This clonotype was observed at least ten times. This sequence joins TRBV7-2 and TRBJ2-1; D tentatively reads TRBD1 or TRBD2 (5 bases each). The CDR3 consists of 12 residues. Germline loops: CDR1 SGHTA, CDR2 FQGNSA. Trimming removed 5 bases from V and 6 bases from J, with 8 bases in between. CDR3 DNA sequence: TGTGCCAGCAGCCCGGGACCCAATGAGCAGTTCTTC. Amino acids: CASSPGPNEQFF.

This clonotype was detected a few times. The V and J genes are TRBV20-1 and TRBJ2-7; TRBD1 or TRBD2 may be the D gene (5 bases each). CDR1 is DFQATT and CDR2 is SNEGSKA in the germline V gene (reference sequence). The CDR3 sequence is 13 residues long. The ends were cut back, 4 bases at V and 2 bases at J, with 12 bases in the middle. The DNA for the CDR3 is TGCAGTGCTATCCGGGACGGAGCCTACGAGCAGTACTTC. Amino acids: CSAIRDGAYEQYF.

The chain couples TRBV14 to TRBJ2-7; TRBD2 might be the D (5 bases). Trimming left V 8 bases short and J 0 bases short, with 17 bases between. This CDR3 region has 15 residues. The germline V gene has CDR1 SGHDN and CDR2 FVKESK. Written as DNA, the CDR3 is TGTGCCAGCCCGCGGGCGGTACAAGCCTCCTACGAGCAGTACTTC. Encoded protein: CASPRAVQASYEQYF. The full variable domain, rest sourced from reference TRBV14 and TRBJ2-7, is EAGVTQFPSHSVIEKGQTVTLRCDPISGHDNLYWYRRVMGKEIKFLLHFVKESKQDESGMPNNRFLAERTGGTYSTLKVQPAELEDSGVYFCASPRAVQASYEQYFGPGTRLTVT.

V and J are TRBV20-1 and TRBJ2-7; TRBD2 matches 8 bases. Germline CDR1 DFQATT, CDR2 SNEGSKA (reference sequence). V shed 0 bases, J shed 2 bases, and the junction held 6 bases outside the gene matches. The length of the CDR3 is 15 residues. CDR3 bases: TGCAGTGCTAGAGATATAGCGGGGCACACCTACGAGCAGTACTTC. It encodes CSARDIAGHTYEQYF.

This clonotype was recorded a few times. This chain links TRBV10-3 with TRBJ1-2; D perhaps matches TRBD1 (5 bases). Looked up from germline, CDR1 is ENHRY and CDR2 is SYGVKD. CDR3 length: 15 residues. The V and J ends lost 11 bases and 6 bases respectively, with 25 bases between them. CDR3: CASGQYRREENGYTF. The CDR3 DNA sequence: TGTGCCTCCGGACAATATCGACGGGAGGAGAATGGCTACACCTTC.

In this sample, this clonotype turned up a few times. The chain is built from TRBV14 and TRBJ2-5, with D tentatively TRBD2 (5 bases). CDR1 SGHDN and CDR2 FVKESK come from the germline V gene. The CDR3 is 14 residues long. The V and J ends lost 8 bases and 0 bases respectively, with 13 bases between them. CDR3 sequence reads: CASGERGYQETQYF. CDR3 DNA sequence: TGTGCCAGCGGCGAAAGAGGGTACCAAGAGACCCAGTACTTC.

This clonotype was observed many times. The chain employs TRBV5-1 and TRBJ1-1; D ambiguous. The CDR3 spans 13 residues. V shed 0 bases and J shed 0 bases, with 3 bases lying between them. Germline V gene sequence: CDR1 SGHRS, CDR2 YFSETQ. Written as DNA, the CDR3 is TGCGCCAGCAGCTTGGAGGTGAACACTGAAGCTTTCTTT. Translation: CASSLEVNTEAFF. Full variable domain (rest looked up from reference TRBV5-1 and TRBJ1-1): KAGVTQTPRYLIKTRGQQVTLSCSPISGHRSVSWYQQTPGQGLQFLFEYFSETQRNKGNFPGRFSGRQFSNSRSEMNVSTLELGDSALYLCASSLEVNTEAFFGQGTRLTVV.

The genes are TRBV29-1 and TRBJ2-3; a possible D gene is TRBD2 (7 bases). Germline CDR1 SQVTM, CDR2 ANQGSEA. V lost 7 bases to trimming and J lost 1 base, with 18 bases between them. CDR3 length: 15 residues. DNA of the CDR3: TGCAGCGCAGAGGGGGGGGGCCTAGGCACAGATACGCAGTATTTT. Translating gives CSAEGGGLGTDTQYF.

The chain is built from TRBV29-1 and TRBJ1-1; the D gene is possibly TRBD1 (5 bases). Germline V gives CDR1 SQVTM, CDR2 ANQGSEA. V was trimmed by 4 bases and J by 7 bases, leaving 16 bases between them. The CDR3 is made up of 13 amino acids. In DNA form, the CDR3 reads TGCAGCGTTGTAACAGGTGTTAAGGGTGAAGCTTTCTTT. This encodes CSVVTGVKGEAFF.

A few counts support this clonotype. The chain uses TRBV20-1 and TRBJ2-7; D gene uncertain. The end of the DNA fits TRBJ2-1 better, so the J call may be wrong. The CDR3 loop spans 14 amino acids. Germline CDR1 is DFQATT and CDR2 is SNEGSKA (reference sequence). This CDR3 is CSARDLLLSNEQFF. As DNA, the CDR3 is TGCAGTGCTAGAGATTTACTACTCTCCAATGAGCAGTTCTTC.

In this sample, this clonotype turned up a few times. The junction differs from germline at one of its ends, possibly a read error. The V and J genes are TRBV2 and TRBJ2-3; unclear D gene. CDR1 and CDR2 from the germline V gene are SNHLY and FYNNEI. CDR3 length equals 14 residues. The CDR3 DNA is TGTGCCAGCAGTGAAAAACAGAGCACAAATACGCAGTATTTT. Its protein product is CASSEKQSTNTQYF.

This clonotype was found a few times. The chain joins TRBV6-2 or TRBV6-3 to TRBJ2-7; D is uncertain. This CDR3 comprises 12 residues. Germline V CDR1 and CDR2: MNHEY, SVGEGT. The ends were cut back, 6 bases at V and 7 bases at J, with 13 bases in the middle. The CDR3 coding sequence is TGTGCCAGCAGGCCACCGACTGGAGAGCAGTACGTC. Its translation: CASRPPTGEQYV.

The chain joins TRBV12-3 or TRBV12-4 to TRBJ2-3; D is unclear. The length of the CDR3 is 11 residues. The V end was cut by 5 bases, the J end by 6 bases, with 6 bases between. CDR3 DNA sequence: TGTGCCAGCAGTGTGGTGGATACGCAGTATTTT. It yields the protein CASSVVDTQYF.